These 28 T cell receptor beta chains were sequenced from one sample in a study of blood T cell repertoires in COVID-19. Only in-frame clones appear in the TCRdb table, and some are missing; sequencing was by immunoSEQ multiplex PCR. The top ten hold 0.8% to 1% of the sample, which has 85,000 to 130,000 clones, 65% to 75% seen once. The specimen sequenced was peripheral blood. These receptor sequences come from a human donor with acute or convalescent COVID-19. The donor label of this sample is uncertain.

This clone came up a few times. V and J are TRBV19 and TRBJ1-5; D is undetermined. The germline V and J ends were trimmed by 1 base and 3 bases, with 7 bases remaining between them. Germline V gene data show CDR1 as LNHDA and CDR2 as SQIVND (reference sequence). The CDR3 is 14 amino acids. Written as DNA, the CDR3 is TGTGCCAGTAGTATAGGGAGGTTCAATCAGCCCCAGCATTTT. Encoded protein: CASSIGRFNQPQHF.

This chain joins TRBV4-1 and TRBJ1-4; 9 nucleotides match TRBD1. The germline gives CDR1 MGHRA, CDR2 YSYEKL. V lost 6 bases to trimming and J lost 8 bases; unmatched junction nucleotides: 4. This CDR3 is 13 amino acids long. The CDR3 here is CASRQGAREKLFF. The CDR3 coding sequence is TGCGCCAGCAGACAGGGGGCTCGGGAAAAACTGTTTTTT.

There are a few counts of this clone. CDR3 in DNA: TGTGCCAGCAGCCCATATTCAGAGGACGAGCAGTACGTC. The encoded protein is CASSPYSEDEQYV. The rearrangement joins TRBV7-9 to TRBJ2-7; D is ambiguous. CDR1 and CDR2 (germline): SEHNR, FQNEAQ (reference sequence). The CDR3 consists of 13 residues. Deletions cut 5 bases from V and 5 bases from J, with 13 bases between.

This chain joins TRBV5-1 and TRBJ2-3; 14 bases fit TRBD2. Germline CDR1 reads SGHRS; CDR2 reads YFSETQ. The CDR3 sequence is 17 residues long. V gave up 4 bases and J gave up 4 bases; unmatched junction bases: 8. The DNA of the CDR3 is TGCGCCAGCAGCCCCCGGGGACTAGCGGGGGCTCCAGATACGCAGTATTTT. This gives the protein CASSPRGLAGAPDTQYF.

This chain links TRBV11-2 with TRBJ1-5, with a weak D call TRBD1 (6 bases). The CDR3 totals 19 residues. The V end lost 5 bases, the J end lost 0 bases, and 23 bases lay between the germline ends. The germline V gene has CDR1 SGHAT and CDR2 FQNNGV. The CDR3 sequence is CASSPRLTGLEYSNQPQHF. The CDR3 region has the DNA TGTGCCAGCAGCCCAAGACTGACAGGTCTGGAGTATAGCAATCAGCCCCAGCATTTT.

This clone occurred a few times. The CDR3 reads CASSFLTNNEQFF. The CDR3 nucleotides read TGTGCCAGCAGCTTTTTGACTAACAATGAGCAGTTCTTC. This chain uses TRBV11-2 with TRBJ2-1; possibly TRBD2 for D (5 bases). The CDR3 loop spans 13 amino acids. Per germline, CDR1 SGHAT and CDR2 FQNNGV. V was shortened by 3 bases and J by 5 bases, with 8 bases between the two germline ends.

V is TRBV2 and J is TRBJ2-3; a weak D match, TRBD2 (5 bases). CDR1 and CDR2 (germline): SNHLY, FYNNEI. The germline V and J ends were trimmed by 4 bases and 2 bases, with 10 bases remaining between them. There are 14 residues in the CDR3. CDR3 residues: CASSGGVNTDTQYF. The DNA of the CDR3 is TGTGCCAGCAGTGGGGGAGTTAACACAGATACGCAGTATTTT. The full variable domain, its missing parts supplied by reference TRBV2 and TRBJ2-3, is EPEVTQTPSHQVTQMGQEVILRCVPISNHLYFYWYRQILGQKVEFLVSFYNNEISEKSEIFDDQFSVERPDGSNFTLKIRSTKLEDSAMYFCASSGGVNTDTQYFGPGTRLTVL.

The genes are TRBV27 and TRBJ2-5, with D possibly TRBD2 on 5 matching bases. V lost 6 bases to trimming and J lost 3 bases, with 14 bases between them. The CDR3 is 14 residues long. The V gene's germline CDR1 is MNHEY and CDR2 SMNVEV (reference sequence). CDR3 amino acids: CASSPTLAEETQYF. In nucleotides, the CDR3 is TGTGCCAGCAGCCCTACTCTAGCAGAAGAGACCCAGTACTTC.

This clone was detected only a few times. The chain carries TRBV2 and TRBJ1-3; TRBD1 is a possible D gene (5 bases). The CDR3 is 16 amino acids. Trimming took 6 bases from V and 5 from J, leaving 20 bases between them. Germline loops: CDR1 SNHLY, CDR2 FYNNEI. The CDR3: CASRATVDRFRNTIYF. The CDR3 DNA follows: TGTGCCAGCAGGGCAACCGTCGACAGATTCCGAAACACCATATATTTT.

This clone is categorized as medium-sized. The chain has TRBV2 and TRBJ2-1, with TRBD1 matching 8 bases. The trim removed 3 bases at V and 8 bases at J, leaving 24 bases unmatched. The V gene's germline CDR1 is SNHLY and CDR2 FYNNEI. The CDR3 contains 20 residues. The CDR3 loop is CASSDAGGAPTVIQSDEQFF. The DNA of the CDR3 is TGTGCCAGCAGTGACGCAGGGGGCGCCCCCACGGTCATACAATCAGATGAGCAGTTCTTC.

The gene calls are TRBV30 and TRBJ1-3; D call uncertain. V was pared by 2 bases and J by 4 bases, with 12 bases between. The CDR3 spans 14 residues. The germline V gene encodes CDR1 GTSNPN and CDR2 SVGIG (reference sequence). The CDR3 DNA sequence: TGTGCCTGGAGTCCACCAGTTTGGGGAAACACCATATATTTT. It translates to CAWSPPVWGNTIYF. Filled out from reference TRBV30 and TRBJ1-3, the complete variable domain reads SQTIHQWPATLVQPVGSPLSLECTVEGTSNPNLYWYRQAAGRGLQLLFYSVGIGQISSEVPQNLSASRPQDRQFILSSKKLLLSDSGFYLCAWSPPVWGNTIYFGEGSWLTVV.

CDR3 region: CARSTRTDTQYF. In nucleotides, the CDR3 is TGTGCCAGAAGCACCCGGACAGATACGCAGTATTTT. V is TRBV5-3 and J is TRBJ2-3; D is uncertain. TRBV5-3 is given ORF status, its function remaining uncertain. V shed 4 bases and J shed 3 bases, with 6 bases lying between them. The CDR3 loop spans 12 amino acids.

The chain employs TRBV11-3 and TRBJ2-5; D unresolved. V was shortened by 1 base and J by 2 bases, with 5 bases between the two germline ends. The CDR3 has 13 amino acids. The germline V gene encodes CDR1 SGHNT and CDR2 YENEEA. The CDR3 here is CASSLGSQETQYF. The DNA for the CDR3 is TGTGCCAGCAGCTTAGGCAGTCAAGAGACCCAGTACTTC.

The table lists this clone with a count of one. The J gene is TRBJ1-1, the V gene TRBV13, with D tentatively TRBD1 (5 bases). The V end lost 4 bases, the J end lost 1 base, and 13 bases lay between the germline ends. The germline gives CDR1 PRHDT, CDR2 FYEKMQ (reference sequence). This CDR3 region has 15 residues. The CDR3 DNA follows: TGTGCCAGCAGCTACCTTCTGACAGCGAACACTGAAGCTTTCTTT. This gives the protein CASSYLLTANTEAFF.

The J gene is TRBJ2-7, the V gene TRBV6-6, with TRBD1 as a possible D gene (6 bases). The V gene's germline CDR1 is MNHNY and CDR2 SVGAGI (reference sequence). This CDR3 region has 15 residues. The V and J ends lost 2 bases and 2 bases respectively, with 13 bases between them. CDR3 protein: CASSYRTEGPYEQYF. The CDR3 coding sequence is TGTGCCAGCAGTTACAGGACAGAAGGTCCCTACGAGCAGTACTTC.

The rearrangement joins TRBV27 to TRBJ1-2; 10 bases agree with TRBD1. Germline V gives CDR1 MNHEY, CDR2 SMNVEV (reference sequence). This CDR3 has 12 amino acids. The V gene end was trimmed by 4 bases and the J gene end by 8 bases; junction bases not matched to a gene: 1. The CDR3 nucleotides read TGTGCCAGCAGTTCGGACAGGGGGGGCTACACCTTC. Translating it yields CASSSDRGGYTF.

This sequence joins TRBV11-2 and TRBJ1-2; 8 bases fit TRBD1. This CDR3 comprises 15 residues. The germline V gene has CDR1 SGHAT and CDR2 FQNNGV. V was clipped by 7 bases and J by 4 bases; unmatched bases: 11. This CDR3 reads CASTPTGAGGYGYTF. CDR3 nucleotides: TGTGCCAGCACCCCGACAGGGGCTGGTGGCTATGGCTACACCTTC.

The rearrangement uses TRBV4-2 and TRBJ1-3, with unresolved D. V was shortened by 0 bases and J by 4 bases, with 10 bases between the two germline ends. The CDR3 has 15 amino acids. Germline V gene sequence: CDR1 LGHNA, CDR2 YNFKEQ. CDR3: CASSQDGLPGNTIYF. The CDR3 DNA is TGTGCCAGCAGCCAAGACGGGTTACCCGGAAACACCATATATTTT.

The rearrangement uses TRBV2 and TRBJ1-1, with no clear D. V was trimmed by 3 bases and J by 1 base, leaving 24 bases between them. CDR3 length: 19 residues. Germline CDR1 reads SNHLY; CDR2 reads FYNNEI. The CDR3 protein is CASSDSDSEAQRANTEAFF. The CDR3 DNA reads as TGTGCCAGCAGTGATAGCGATTCAGAGGCCCAAAGGGCGAACACTGAAGCTTTCTTT.

The chain employs TRBV3-1 (or the pseudogene TRBV3-2) and TRBJ2-7; 11 bases align to TRBD2. Germline CDR1 and CDR2: LGHDT and YNNKEL (reference sequence). V lost 3 bases, J lost 7 bases, and 5 bases stayed unmatched. The CDR3 consists of 14 residues. The CDR3 DNA follows: TGTGCCAGCAGCCAGCGACTAGCGGGGTTTGAGCAGTACTTC. This codes for CASSQRLAGFEQYF.

J is TRBJ1-6 and V is TRBV14; a weak D match, TRBD1 (6 bases). V dropped 0 bases and J dropped 4 bases, with 10 bases sitting between them. Germline assignment: CDR1 SGHDN and CDR2 FVKESK. CDR3 length: 16 amino acids. CDR3 in amino acids: CASSQDRGAYNSPLHF. CDR3 coding DNA: TGTGCCAGCAGCCAAGATCGGGGGGCATATAATTCACCCCTCCACTTT.

This chain joins TRBV28 and TRBJ1-6, with D perhaps TRBD1 (5 bases). Germline CDR1 reads MDHEN; CDR2 reads SYDVKM. With 5 bases removed from V and 4 bases from J, the gap between germline ends came to 12 bases. The CDR3 runs to 15 residues. The CDR3: CASSLTGVYNSPLHF. Here the CDR3 DNA reads TGTGCCAGCAGTCTGACGGGGGTTTATAATTCACCCCTCCACTTT.

This clone was found a few times. This chain connects TRBV7-9 to TRBJ2-3; 8 nucleotides agree with TRBD2. The germline gives CDR1 SEHNR, CDR2 FQNEAQ (reference sequence). With 5 bases clipped from V and 4 bases from J, the junction kept 8 bases outside the gene matches. The CDR3 consists of 15 residues. CDR3 sequence reads: CASSTTAGVADTQYF. CDR3 DNA sequence: TGTGCCAGCAGCACGACAGCGGGGGTTGCAGATACGCAGTATTTT.

The chain carries TRBV2 and TRBJ2-7, with 8 positions matching TRBD1. The CDR3 length is 13 residues. Germline CDR1 SNHLY, CDR2 FYNNEI. V was pared by 8 bases and J by 0 bases, with 3 bases of the junction left unmatched. The CDR3 spells CASRDRSSYEQYV. The CDR3, as DNA: TGTGCCAGCCGGGACAGGAGCTCCTACGAGCAGTACGTC.

This clone was counted a few times. Other DNA sequences in this specimen translate into the identical CDR3. The V and J genes are TRBV30 and TRBJ1-5; D is undetermined. The V gene's germline CDR1 is GTSNPN and CDR2 SVGIG (reference sequence). This CDR3 contains 13 residues. Trimming pared 5 bases from V and 2 bases from J, leaving 10 bases between. CDR3 DNA sequence: TGTGCCTGGGCTCTCGGGGGCAATCAGCCCCAGCATTTT. It encodes CAWALGGNQPQHF.

The chain couples TRBV5-1 to TRBJ1-6, with D unresolved. The CDR3 has 14 residues. V was clipped by 3 bases and J by 8 bases, with 12 bases between them. Germline V lookup: CDR1 SGHRS, CDR2 YFSETQ. The DNA of the CDR3 is TGCGCCAGCAGCTACGGGGAAATGTATTCACCCCTCCACTTT. This codes for CASSYGEMYSPLHF.

The chain joins TRBV30 to TRBJ1-1; D uncertain. Deletions cut 3 bases from V and 2 bases from J, with 10 bases between. From germline, CDR1 is GTSNPN and CDR2 SVGIG (reference sequence). The CDR3 length is 13 residues. The CDR3 DNA is TGTGCCTGGAGAGGAGGGCCCAACACTGAAGCTTTCTTT. Residues: CAWRGGPNTEAFF.

The chain carries TRBV11-2 and TRBJ2-6; D possibly corresponds to TRBD2 (6 bases). The CDR3 totals 16 residues. V lost 4 bases, J lost 0 bases, and 10 bases lay in between. The germline V gene encodes CDR1 SGHAT and CDR2 FQNNGV. CDR3 residues: CASSYWGDSGANVLTF. CDR3 DNA: TGTGCCAGCAGCTACTGGGGGGACTCTGGGGCCAACGTCCTGACTTTC.